The next 3 T cell receptor beta chains were all read from a single sample in a study of cytomegalovirus exposure and HLA in healthy donors (dated by TCRdb to the late 2010s). The library was built by means of the immunoSEQ multiplex PCR assay. For the multiplex PCR, a mixture combining 60 forward primers for TCR Vbeta segments and 13 reverse primers for TCR Jbeta segments was used. What TCRdb holds here is the immuneACCESS table cut down to in-frame rearrangements. Part of the clones is not present; checked against another copy, under half of the missing clones reflect an unresolved V gene, and the others are unexplained. The sample data list 100,000 to 120,000 clones, and around 80% of these were observed just once. About 2.9% of the sample lies in the top ten. Sequencing was done on a sample of PBMCs. The receptors come from a woman aged 55 to 70 in good health and CMV-seropositive.

The rearrangement uses TRBV27 and TRBJ2-7; TRBD2 aligns across 10 bases. The end of the DNA is better explained by TRBJ2-1, so the J call may be wrong. There are 16 residues in the CDR3. Germline CDR1 and CDR2: MNHEY and SMNVEV (reference sequence). The CDR3 region has the DNA TGTGCCAGCAGTTCCCGTAGGACTAGCGGAGCCTACGAGCAGTTCTTC. Translating gives CASSSRRTSGAYEQFF.

The V call is TRBV5-1, the J call TRBJ2-1, with 10 bases matching TRBD1. V gave up 4 bases and J gave up 10 bases; unmatched junction bases: 8. The CDR3 has 14 amino acids. Germline assignment: CDR1 SGHRS and CDR2 YFSETQ. In nucleotides, the CDR3 is TGCGCCAGCAGCAGCGGGGACAGGGGAATAGAGCAGTTCTTC. Protein product: CASSSGDRGIEQFF.

This clone was counted a few times. CDR3 DNA sequence: TGTGCCAGCAGTTACGGAGGGATCTCTGGAAACACCATATATTTT. The encoded protein is CASSYGGISGNTIYF. This chain links TRBV6-5 with TRBJ1-3; D is unclear. CDR1 is MNHEY and CDR2 is SVGAGI in the germline V gene. The length of the CDR3 is 15 residues. V was pared by 2 bases and J by 0 bases, with 8 bases between.